This T cell receptor (beta chain) is drawn from a study of patients and donors after allogeneic stem cell transplantation. This clonotype was counted at least ten times. Germline V CDR1 and CDR2: SGHRS, YFSETQ. This CDR3 has 13 amino acids. Trimming left V 4 bases short and J 9 bases short, with 14 bases between. Via MiXCR, TCRdb re-called the RT-PCR reads, giving one row per CDR3 protein. Found here are roughly 250,000 distinct CDR3 sequences, roughly an eighth of them singletons; the top ten hold roughly 10%. The sequence was collected from a human donor who was either an allogeneic HSCT recipient or a stem cell or donor lymphocyte infusion donor (not recorded which). It is not recorded whose cells these are; they may come from a transplant donor. Sample: blood, either unsorted or a sorted T cell fraction (not recorded which). The chain is built from TRBV5-1 and TRBJ2-4; possibly TRBD1 or TRBD2 for D (6 bases each). The DNA for the CDR3 is TGCGCCAGCAGCGGGGGGCCGGAGGGCATTCAGTACTTC. Translating it yields CASSGGPEGIQYF. Supplemented by reference TRBV5-1 and TRBJ2-4, the full variable domain reads KAGVTQTPRYLIKTRGQQVTLSCSPISGHRSVSWYQQTPGQGLQFLFEYFSETQRNKGNFPGRFSGRQFSNSRSEMNVSTLELGDSALYLCASSGGPEGIQYFGAGTRLSVL.